The entry below describes one T cell receptor beta chain. The table lists this clone with a count of one. Its antigen is unknown. No quality values exist for individual bases; no much larger clone is one base distant. The data stem from a study of cytomegalovirus exposure and HLA in healthy donors listed by TCRdb under 2017. For the study in its entirety: In an earlier analysis of approximately 640 of the donors, roughly 300 Gb of sequence data and just under 120 million unique TCR beta sequences from roughly 180 million T cells were reported. Around 330 gigabases of sequencing data and 75 million to 85 million unique TCR sequences made up an early release that covered over 550 HLA-typed donors. Among the roughly 400 genotyped donors, around 81% belonged to the genetic ancestry cluster associated with self-reported Caucasian donors. The study was designed to test whether signatures of past pathogen exposure could be identified by cataloging public T cell receptors. The study profiled the T cell repertoires of hundreds of subjects by immunosequencing and related them to cytomegalovirus serostatus. In addition to the first cohort of 650 to 800 subjects, a separate validation cohort of 120 different subjects was used. High-throughput TCR immunosequencing, statistical association of individual TCRs with disease status, and machine learning were combined to predict cytomegalovirus infection status. A later analysis re-analyzed previously published TCR beta repertoires from roughly 600 donors and added high-resolution HLA genotyping to study TCR occurrence patterns. In the later analysis, no new phenotypic data were used to find candidate immune exposures; instead, reliance was placed on TCR beta sequences and their occurrence across donors. An earlier analysis of about 600 of the donors used high-throughput TCR beta sequencing to judge whether each TCR beta V gene segment behaved as functional or pseudogenic. Donor age, sex, ethnicity and CMV serostatus were compiled together with the repertoire data. A later genetic analysis took genome-wide SNP genotypes for 398 of the 666 donors and used that subset as a discovery cohort. Every discovery cohort repertoire had been produced on one sequencing platform. HLA typing included class I and class II loci at four-digit resolution. The number of donors typed differed by locus, with about 620-630 for A, B, C, DRB1 and DQB1, around 500 for DQA1, 600 to 610 for DPA1, and 450 to 480 for DPB1. Because of strong linkage in the cohort, a handful of DR-DQ haplotypes were treated as single units for association and clustering. Across some 400 genotyped donors of the cohort, an average of roughly 250,000 unique TCR beta nucleotide sequences per donor were sequenced, and 15% to 20% of those sequences were non-productive. Paper-wide results and their limitations: Most TCR sequences were seen in very few donors, while some public TCRs were found in many individuals. A later analysis found that HLA-associated TCR beta chains were more clonally expanded and had lower generation probabilities than equally common non-associated chains. According to the authors, the approach could potentially be generalized to other disease states and immunological phenotypes. A cluster of highly shared sequence variants was judged likely to represent a technical artifact of the sequencing pipeline. Most CMV-associated TCR beta chains appeared to be HLA-restricted in a later analysis, and the HLA associations seemed to be driven largely by CMV exposure. When HLA alleles, especially DR and DQ, strongly co-occurred, attributing TCR associations to individual alleles was difficult. Compared with the approximately 700-donor mean, donors in an Asian-associated ancestry cluster had fewer N-insertions in productive TCRs, according to a later genetic analysis. In both the original and validation cohorts, the classifier was reported to diagnose cytomegalovirus status with high specificity and sensitivity. In an earlier analysis of some 540 of the donors, most TCR beta V segments appeared in productive rearrangements about 90% or about 30% of the time, broadly matching IMGT annotations. Because the 87-base-pair reads could not distinguish some IMGT-functional V segments, including TRBV6-2 and TRBV6-3, those segments were excluded. Because counts were too low, approximately 15 rarely observed V segments, including chromosome 9 orphons, were excluded from the earlier analysis of some 590 of the donors. At a false discovery rate of 0.05, a later analysis linked under 20,000 TCR beta sequences to specific HLA alleles. Correlated functional status among segregating V segments might be attributable to linkage disequilibrium, but an unknown experimental factor could not be ruled out. An association between a missense DCLRE1C variant and V-gene and J-gene trimming of TCR beta chains was found in a later genetic analysis and replicated in an independent cohort. Immune exposure information for the cohort was limited to CMV serostatus. In a later analysis, TCR association rates were found to vary across HLA loci, with the most associated TCRs seen for DRB1 alleles and the fewest for HLA-C alleles. Because HLA typing was unavailable for some donors at each locus, only the typed subset was used in association tests. The presence/absence analyses assumed that sequencing depth was roughly uniform across donors, and that assumption may not be true. A further reported finding was that TCR beta sequences accurately predicted the HLA-A and HLA-B alleles for most subjects in the first cohort. A few of the identified cytomegalovirus-associated TCR beta chains were confirmed in vitro to be specific for cytomegalovirus antigens. Several of the top co-occurrence clusters appeared to be linked to parvovirus B19, influenza, CMV and Epstein-Barr virus, according to a later analysis. Only TCR beta chains were sequenced in this cohort, and the absence of alpha or paired-chain data limited detectable features. The study listed 150 to 200 TCR beta chains as associated with cytomegalovirus.

In total, fewer than 750 healthy bone marrow donors made up the cohort. At the time of sampling, every cohort member was nominally healthy, though immune exposures that went unrecorded were likely present. The donor tested CMV seronegative and was one of the 352 seronegative cohort members. A peripheral blood sample was provided by each donor, and peripheral blood mononuclear cells were used for TCR beta sequencing. Genomic DNA was extracted from the blood cell samples with the Qiagen DNeasy Blood Extraction Kit. The cysteine opens and the phenylalanine closes a CDR3 of 13 amino acids. Of the read, only the CDR3 DNA is kept; its 39 bases are in frame from base 1. Taken from the germline V gene, the CDR1 and CDR2 loops are SGHRS and YFSETQ. V loses 7 bases at its end and J loses 6 bases; junction bases beyond the gene matches: 6. Library generation was performed with the immunoSEQ multiplex PCR assay. For the multiplex PCR, a mixture combining 60 forward primers for TCR Vbeta segments and 13 reverse primers for TCR Jbeta segments was used. A multiplex PCR assay on genomic DNA amplified the CDR3 region of rearranged TCR beta genes. On the Illumina HiSeq System, the amplified TCR beta libraries were sequenced as 87-base-pair reads. The original methods were these. A later analysis counted tens of millions of unique TCR beta chains across the roughly 700 repertoires, and around 9.9 million of these chains were shared by at least two donors. Raw reads were error-corrected and collapsed into unique sequences by a nearest-neighbor algorithm in which closely related sequences were merged to remove PCR and sequencing errors. Alignment of CDR3 sequences to IMGT reference sequences was used to assign V, D and J gene segments. For a sequence to be retained, a match of at least six nucleotides was required to both a V gene segment and a J gene segment. Rearrangements were called productive when the CDR3 lacked stop codons and stayed in frame with V and J; all others were non-productive. CDR3 was defined by IMGT convention, running from the second conserved V-encoded cysteine to the conserved J-encoded phenylalanine. In an earlier analysis of around 640 of the donors, sequences lacking an unambiguous match to a single V gene segment were excluded. An earlier analysis of a few hundred of the donors called V segments functional above 56.7% productive rearrangements and segregating when the between-donor standard deviation exceeded 5%. A statistical classification framework was developed to diagnose cytomegalovirus status using the catalog of TCR beta chain sequences. In a later analysis, V and J genes were assigned by comparing TCR nucleotide sequences against IMGT/GENE-DB human TR gene sequences. Using the TCRdist pipeline, a later analysis assigned CDR3 sequences along with most-parsimonious VDJ recombination scenarios. A later analysis defined each TCR beta chain by its CDR3 amino acid sequence plus V-gene family, and excluded reads lacking a unique V-gene family. To address suspected cross-contamination and a sequencing artifact, a later analysis removed around 600 highly shared, low-generation-probability nucleotide sequences. In a later analysis, a clonal expansion index for each public chain was calculated from normalized within-repertoire ranks of inferred template counts. A later analysis computed generation probabilities with a VDJ recombination model fitted to out-of-frame rearrangements, and checked the results against IGoR. In a later analysis, hypergeometric tests were used to score TCR-TCR, TCR-HLA and TCR-CMV co-occurrence, with a repertoire-size bias correction applied to TCR pairs. In a later analysis, false discovery rates were estimated by permuting HLA or CMV assignments 20 times. A later analysis grouped co-occurring TCRs with DBSCAN, adding TCRdist sequence similarity when clustering within HLA-allele-positive subsets. For co-occurrence clustering, repertoires with fewer than 30,000 or more than 120,000 public chains were excluded, along with five or six repertoires with anomalous nucleotide sharing. Entries here come from immuneACCESS through TCRdb and include only in-frame sequences with V and J called. Some clones fail to appear in such tables; in the studies checked, an unresolved V gene covers under half of the shortfall, and the cause of the remainder is unknown. The DNA gave D and trimming, while V, J and clone size come from that table. The sample contains 95,000 to 150,000 clones, roughly 75% of them found a single time. Approximately 1.2% of the sample belongs to the ten largest clones.

The receptor was isolated from a female donor in good health and CMV-seronegative. Here the chain combines TRBV5-1 and TRBJ1-4; 7 bases in the middle match TRBD1. Sequences were obtained from PBMCs. The nucleotides read TGCGCCAGCGCCGGGACAGTAGATGAAAAACTGTTTTTT. Its amino acids are CASAGTVDEKLFF.